This TCR beta chain was recorded in a study of response to subunit inactivated influenza vaccine. Findings and limits, study-wide: The authors put forward the suggestion that each seasonal influenza vaccination may bring in only a limited number of new T cells.

Germline V lookup: CDR1 DFQATT, CDR2 SNEGSKA (reference sequence). The CDR3 contains 14 residues. Between the trimmed V and J ends, which lost 4 bases and 0 bases, there was a span of 11 bases. TCRdb reprocessed the RT-PCR reads with MiXCR, giving one entry per CDR3 protein. Of 500,000 to 600,000 distinct CDR3 sequences in the sample, less than 8% were seen once. This clonotype occurred many times. Its antigen is still unknown. This TCR derives from a man aged 50 to 69 who received an inactivated influenza vaccine. Sequencing was performed on PBMCs from blood, taken 23 to 25 months after vaccination. This chain connects TRBV20-1 to TRBJ2-3; D not certain. The CDR3 DNA reads as TGCAGTGCTACCGCGGTTACTAGCACAGATACGCAGTATTTT. Translated, it gives CSATAVTSTDTQYF.